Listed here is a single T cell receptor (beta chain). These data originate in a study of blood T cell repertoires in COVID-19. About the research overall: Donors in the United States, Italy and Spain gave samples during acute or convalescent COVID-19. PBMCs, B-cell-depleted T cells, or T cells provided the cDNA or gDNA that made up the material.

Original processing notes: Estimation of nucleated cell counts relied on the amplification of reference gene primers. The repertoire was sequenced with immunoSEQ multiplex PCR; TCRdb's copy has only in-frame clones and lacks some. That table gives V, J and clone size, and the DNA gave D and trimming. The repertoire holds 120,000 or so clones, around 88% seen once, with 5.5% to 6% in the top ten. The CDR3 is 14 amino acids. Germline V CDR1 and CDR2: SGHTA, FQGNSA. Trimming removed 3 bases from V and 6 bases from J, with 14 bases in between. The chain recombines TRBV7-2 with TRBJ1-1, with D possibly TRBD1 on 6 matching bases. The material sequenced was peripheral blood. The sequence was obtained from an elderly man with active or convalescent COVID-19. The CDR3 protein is CASSLVQGGPEAFF. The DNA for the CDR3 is TGTGCCAGCAGCTTGGTACAGGGTGGCCCTGAAGCTTTCTTT.